This T cell receptor beta chain is drawn from a study of STAT3 mutations in large granular lymphocyte leukemia. In the case of this clone: No antigen is known for it.

Only in-frame clones appear in the TCRdb table, and some are missing; sequencing was by immunoSEQ multiplex PCR. This table has about 40,000 clones, roughly 88% appearing once. Overall study findings and caveats: In T-cell large granular lymphocyte leukemia, about half of patients showed multiple immunodominant subclonotypes.

After removal of 4 bases from V and 7 bases from J, the junction contained 4 bases not matched to a gene. The length of the CDR3 is 15 residues. Germline V CDR1 and CDR2: MNHNS, SASEGT. This chain links TRBV6-1 with TRBJ1-6, with 10 positions matching TRBD1. This TCR was recovered from a human donor with T large granular lymphocyte leukemia. Some clones in this sample may be carry-over from other donors' samples. Sequencing was carried out using PBMCs. The CDR3 sequence is CASSAPGQGNSPLHF. In DNA form, the CDR3 reads TGTGCCAGCAGTGCACCGGGACAGGGGAATTCACCCCTCCACTTT.